The next 7 T cell receptor beta chains were all read from a single sample in a study of T cell clusters in autoimmune cytopenias. TRB was amplified by touch-down multiplex PCR, primer pools A and B combined. From the multiplex PCR reads, TCRdb lists one entry per CDR3 protein and no DNA. The repertoire shows about 6,300 distinct CDR3 sequences; the top ten hold roughly 5%. Each sample's input was roughly 270 ng genomic DNA, some 38,000 genome equivalents. Sequencing was performed on peripheral blood. The receptors derive from a human donor with an autoimmune cytopenia or autoimmune hepatitis (not recorded which).

V is TRBV24-1 and J is TRBJ1-6; the D gene TCRdb calls, TRBD1, cannot be checked with no DNA. Germline V lookup: CDR1 KGHDR, CDR2 SFDVKD. The CDR3 sequence is 13 residues long. The CDR3 region is CATNRDRGSPLHF.

The chain uses TRBV5-1 and TRBJ2-7; TCRdb picks TRBD2, but there is no DNA to check that call. From germline, CDR1 is SGHRS and CDR2 YFSETQ. The CDR3 spans 17 residues. CDR3 residues: CASSLEGGLYPMDEQYF.

This clonotype counts as medium-sized by frequency. The rearrangement uses TRBV27 and TRBJ2-6. The CDR3 has 16 amino acids. Per germline, CDR1 MNHEY and CDR2 SMNVEV (reference sequence). CDR3 protein: CASSGVSFSGANVLTF.

By frequency, this clonotype registers medium-sized (0.01 to 0.1%). The chain recombines TRBV6-1 with TRBJ1-1; TCRdb's D call, TRBD1, is unchecked because there is no DNA. CDR1 MNHNS and CDR2 SASEGT come from the germline V gene. The CDR3 length is 14 residues. CDR3 region: CASSQGGSGTEAFF.

The chain recombines TRBV4-2 with TRBJ2-7; the D call from TCRdb, TRBD1, cannot be confirmed without DNA. Germline CDR1 is LGHNA and CDR2 is YNFKEQ. CDR3 length: 16 amino acids. This CDR3 reads CASSQALGQGYYEQYF.

This clonotype is identified as medium-sized from frequency. The chain combines TRBV15 with TRBJ1-2. Per germline, CDR1 LNHNV and CDR2 YYDKDF (reference sequence). The CDR3 extends over 14 amino acids. The CDR3 sequence: CATSLERNGIGYTF.

The J gene is TRBJ1-4, the V gene TRBV4-1; without DNA, the TCRdb call of TRBD1 cannot be checked. The CDR3 is made up of 15 amino acids. Germline V gene lookup returns CDR1 MGHRA and CDR2 YSYEKL. The CDR3 sequence: CASSLPKGGNEKLFF.